This T cell receptor (beta chain) was sequenced during a study of Ad26.COV2.S vaccination and SARS-CoV-2 variants. On the study more broadly: Ad26.COV2.S given intramuscularly, once or twice 56 days apart. Study results and caveats: Reportedly, after vaccination the spike-specific CD8+ and CD4+ T cell responses displayed substantial breadth. Individuals receiving vaccine had higher spike-specific TCR breadth than placebo recipients did.

The protocol was immunoSEQ multiplex PCR, while the TCRdb copy is restricted to in-frame clones and leaves out a portion. The table has about 410,000 clones, about 85% seen once. Concerning this clone: Antigen unknown.

As for treatment: approximately 18 received Ad26.COV2.S at low or high dose, single or two shots; several received placebo; per-sample allocation not given. Day 63 after the first injection of vaccine or placebo was the sampling time. The administered vaccine (an Ad26 vector) expressed Wuhan-strain SARS-CoV-2 spike. Germline values: CDR1 SQVTM, CDR2 ANQGSEA. The V end lost 1 base, the J end lost 7 bases, and 4 bases lay between the germline ends. CDR3 length: 10 residues. The clonotype comes from a person between 18 and 60 years old who received the Ad26.COV2.S COVID-19 vaccine or a placebo. The rearrangement uses TRBV29-1 and TRBJ2-5; D not resolved. This specimen was peripheral blood, taken in a trial of Ad26.COV2.S vaccine versus placebo. The CDR3 is CSVEVGTQYF. The CDR3 region has the DNA TGCAGCGTTGAAGTGGGGACCCAGTACTTC.